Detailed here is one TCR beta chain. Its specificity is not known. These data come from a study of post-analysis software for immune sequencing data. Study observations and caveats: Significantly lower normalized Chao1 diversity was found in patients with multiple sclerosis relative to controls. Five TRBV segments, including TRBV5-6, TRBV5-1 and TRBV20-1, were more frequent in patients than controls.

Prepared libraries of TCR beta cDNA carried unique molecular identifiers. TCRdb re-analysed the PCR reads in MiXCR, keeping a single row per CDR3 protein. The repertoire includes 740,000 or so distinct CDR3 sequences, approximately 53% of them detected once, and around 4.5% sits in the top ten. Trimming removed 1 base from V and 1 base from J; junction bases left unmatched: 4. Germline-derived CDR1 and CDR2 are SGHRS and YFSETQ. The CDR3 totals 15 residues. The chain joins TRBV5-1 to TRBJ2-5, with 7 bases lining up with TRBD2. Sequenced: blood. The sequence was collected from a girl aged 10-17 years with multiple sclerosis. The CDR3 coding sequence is TGCGCCAGCAGCTTGCAGGGAGGGCCCCAAGAGACCCAGTACTTC. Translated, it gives CASSLQGGPQETQYF.